This note documents a single T cell receptor beta chain sequence. The data belong to a study of cytotoxic CD8 clonotypes in ibrutinib-treated CLL. Study summary: It was after a median roughly 13 months of treatment, range 6 to 36, that response samples were taken.

Sequencing sought depths of 1 in 200,000 to 1 in 1 million T cells. Some clones are missing from TCRdb's copy, which holds only in-frame ones; the method was immunoSEQ multiplex PCR. The table lists approximately 30,000 clones, roughly 69% of them singletons, with approximately 50% in the top ten. V dropped 7 bases and J dropped 2 bases, with 15 bases sitting between them. The germline CDR1 and CDR2 sequences are SNHLY and FYNNEI. This CDR3 has 15 residues. The origin of this receptor is a human donor with chronic lymphocytic leukemia. The chain carries TRBV2 and TRBJ1-5; TRBD1 is a possible D gene (6 bases). The material sequenced was PBMCs, taken after 24 months of ibrutinib treatment. The CDR3 region is CASTRGGGGNQPQHF. The CDR3 DNA reads TGTGCCAGCACCCGGGGAGGGGGTGGCAATCAGCCCCAGCATTTT. The whole variable domain, remainder taken from reference TRBV2 and TRBJ1-5, is EPEVTQTPSHQVTQMGQEVILRCVPISNHLYFYWYRQILGQKVEFLVSFYNNEISEKSEIFDDQFSVERPDGSNFTLKIRSTKLEDSAMYFCASTRGGGGNQPQHFGDGTRLSIL.